This TCR beta chain was documented in a study of blood T cell repertoires in COVID-19. Turning to the study itself: Specimens from acute and convalescent COVID-19 originated in the United States, Italy and Spain. PBMCs, B-cell-depleted T cells, or T cells were the source of the cDNA or gDNA that made up the material.

This CDR3 is built from 17 residues. Looked up from germline, CDR1 is LGHNA and CDR2 is YNFKEQ. With V trimmed by 0 bases and J by 2 bases, 6 bases remained unmatched. Study processing details: Amplification from reference gene primers served as the basis for estimated nucleated cell counts. Generated by immunoSEQ multiplex PCR, the TCRdb table keeps only in-frame clones and is missing some. Clonal size and the V and J genes are those of that table, whereas D and trimming came from the DNA. The sample lists around 150,000 clones; roughly nine tenths were seen once. The origin of this receptor is a woman between 55 and 75 years old with active COVID-19. The gene calls are TRBV4-2 and TRBJ2-5; 10 nucleotides agree with TRBD2. Sequences were obtained from peripheral blood. CDR3 nucleotides: TGTGCCAGCAGCCAAGATCTAGCGGGAGTTCGGCAAGAGACCCAGTACTTC. Its protein product is CASSQDLAGVRQETQYF.